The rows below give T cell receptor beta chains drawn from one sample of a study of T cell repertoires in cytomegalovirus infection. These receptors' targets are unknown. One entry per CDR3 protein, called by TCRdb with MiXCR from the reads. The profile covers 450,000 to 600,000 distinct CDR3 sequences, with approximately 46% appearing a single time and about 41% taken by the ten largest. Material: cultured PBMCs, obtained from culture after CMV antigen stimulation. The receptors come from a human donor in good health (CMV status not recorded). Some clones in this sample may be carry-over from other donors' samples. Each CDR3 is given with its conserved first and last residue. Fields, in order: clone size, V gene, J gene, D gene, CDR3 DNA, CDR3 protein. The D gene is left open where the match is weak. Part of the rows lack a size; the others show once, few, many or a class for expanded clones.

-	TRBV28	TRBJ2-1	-	TGTGCCAGCAGTTTGCTCAAGAATGAGCAGTTCTTC	CASSLLKNEQFF
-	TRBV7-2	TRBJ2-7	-	TGTGCCAGCAGCGCATGGGCAAGGGAGTACTACGAGCAGTACTTC	CASSAWAREYYEQYF
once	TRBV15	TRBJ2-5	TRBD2	TGTGCCACCAGCAGTACTAGCGTACAAGAGACCCAGTACTTC	CATSSTSVQETQYF
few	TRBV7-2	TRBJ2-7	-	TGTGCCAGCAGCCTCATGGGGTCCTACGAGCAGTACTTC	CASSLMGSYEQYF
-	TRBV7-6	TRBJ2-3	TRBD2	TGTGCCAGCGGGCGGGGGAAGTTCACAGATACGCAGTATTTT	CASGRGKFTDTQYF
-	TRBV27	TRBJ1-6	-	TGTGCCAGCAGTGCCCTCGGGTTTAATAGTTCACCCCTCCACTTT	CASSALGFNSSPLHF
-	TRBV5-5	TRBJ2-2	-	TGTGCCAGCAGCGTAGATCCTGGCAGGAGCACCGGGGAGCTGTTTTTT	CASSVDPGRSTGELFF
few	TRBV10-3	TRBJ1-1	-	TGTGCCATCAGCGGGACGGACACTGAAGCTTTCTTT	CAISGTDTEAFF
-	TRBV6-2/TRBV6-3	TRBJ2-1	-	TGTGCCAGCAGTTATAGCGACCGTTACCAGTTCTTC	CASSYSDRYQFF
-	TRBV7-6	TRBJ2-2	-	TGTGCCAGCAGCCCGCTGGCCAGGGGCACCGGGGAGCTGTTTTTT	CASSPLARGTGELFF
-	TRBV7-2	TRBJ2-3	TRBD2	TGTGCCAGCAGCCATTTAGTGAGCGGGAGGGCCACAGATACGCAGTATTTT	CASSHLVSGRATDTQYF
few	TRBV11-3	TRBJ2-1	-	TGTGCCAGCAGCTCGAACCGTAGGAATGAGCAGTTCTTC	CASSSNRRNEQFF
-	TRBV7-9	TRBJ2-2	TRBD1	TGTGCCAGCAGCCAAACGGACAGGTGGGCCGGGGAGCTGTTTTTT	CASSQTDRWAGELFF
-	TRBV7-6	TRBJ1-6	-	TGTGCCAGCAGCTTAGGATCGGGGGACCTTAATTCACCCCTCCACTTT	CASSLGSGDLNSPLHF
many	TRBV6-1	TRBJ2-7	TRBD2	TGTGCCAGCAGTGAAAGCGGGGGGGCCCTAGGCGAGCAGTACTTC	CASSESGGALGEQYF
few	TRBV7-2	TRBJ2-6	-	TGTGCCAGCAGCCCAAGGGACGTTGGGGCCAACGTCCTGACTTTC	CASSPRDVGANVLTF
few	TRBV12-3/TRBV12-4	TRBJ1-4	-	TGTGCCAGCAGCCCAACTGGGGGCAGGGAGGGCGAAAAACTGTTTTTT	CASSPTGGREGEKLFF
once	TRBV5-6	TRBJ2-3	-	TGTGCCAGCAGCTTGAGGACGGACTACACAGATACGCAGTATTTT	CASSLRTDYTDTQYF
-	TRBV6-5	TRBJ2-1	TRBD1	TGTGCCAGCAGCTGGGACAGGGGATACAATGAGCAGTTCTTC	CASSWDRGYNEQFF
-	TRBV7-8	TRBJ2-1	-	TGTGCCAGCAGCTTCGCGGGGACAGACAATGAGCAGTTCTTC	CASSFAGTDNEQFF
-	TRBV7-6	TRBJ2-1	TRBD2	TGTGCCAGCGGGCCGGGACTAGCTCTCAATGAGCAGTTCTTC	CASGPGLALNEQFF
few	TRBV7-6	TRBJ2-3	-	TGTGCCAGCAGCCCCATTAGTGGGAGACCAGATACGCAGTATTTT	CASSPISGRPDTQYF
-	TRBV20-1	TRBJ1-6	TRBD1	TGCAGTCTATTCGACAGGGGAGCGAATTCACCCCTCCACTTT	CSLFDRGANSPLHF
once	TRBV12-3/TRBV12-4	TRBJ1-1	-	TGTGCCAGCAGTTTTCGGGCGGCGAACACTGAAGCTTTCTTT	CASSFRAANTEAFF
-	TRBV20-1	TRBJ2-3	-	TGCAGTGCTAGACTCCACAGTGATACAGATACGCAGTATTTT	CSARLHSDTDTQYF
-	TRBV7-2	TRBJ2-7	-	TGTGCCAGCAGCTTAGCGTCCCTATACGAGCAGTACTTC	CASSLASLYEQYF
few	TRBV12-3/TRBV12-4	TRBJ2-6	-	TGTGCCAGCAGCATAGGGGCATCGGGATCTGGGGCCAACGTCCTGACTTTC	CASSIGASGSGANVLTF
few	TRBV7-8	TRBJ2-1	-	TGTGCCAGCAGCTTGGAAAGGGGACGTGAGCAGTTCTTC	CASSLERGREQFF
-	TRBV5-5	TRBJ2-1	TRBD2	TGTGCCAGCAGCTTGACTAGCGTGAACAATGAGCAGTTCTTC	CASSLTSVNNEQFF
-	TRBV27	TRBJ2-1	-	TGTGCCAGCAGGCTGTCCCGGAGTGAGCAGTTCTTC	CASRLSRSEQFF
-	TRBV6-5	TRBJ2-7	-	TGTGCCAGCAGTTACTCGTATTCCTACGAGCAGTACTTC	CASSYSYSYEQYF